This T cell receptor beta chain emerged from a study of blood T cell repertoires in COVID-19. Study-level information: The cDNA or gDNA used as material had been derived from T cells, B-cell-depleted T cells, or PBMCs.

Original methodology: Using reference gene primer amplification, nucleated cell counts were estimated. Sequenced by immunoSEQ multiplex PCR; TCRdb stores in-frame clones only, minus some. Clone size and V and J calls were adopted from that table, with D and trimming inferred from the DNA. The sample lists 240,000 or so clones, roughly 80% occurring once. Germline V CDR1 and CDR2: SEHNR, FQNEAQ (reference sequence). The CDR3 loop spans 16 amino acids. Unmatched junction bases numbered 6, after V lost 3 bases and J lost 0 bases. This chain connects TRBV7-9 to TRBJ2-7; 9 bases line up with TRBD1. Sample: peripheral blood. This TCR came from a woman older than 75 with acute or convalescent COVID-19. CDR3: CASSFRTGATSYEQYF. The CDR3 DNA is TGTGCCAGCAGCTTCCGGACAGGGGCGACCTCCTACGAGCAGTACTTC. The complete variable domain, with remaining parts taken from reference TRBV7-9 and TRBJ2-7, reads DTGVSQNPRHKITKRGQNVTFRCDPISEHNRLYWYRQTLGQGPEFLTYFQNEAQLEKSRLLSDRFSAERPKGSFSTLEIQRTEQGDSAMYLCASSFRTGATSYEQYFGPGTRLTVT.